The 12 T cell receptor beta chains below all came from one sample that was sequenced in a study of a mutant IDH1 vaccine in newly diagnosed glioma. These TCRs are of unknown antigen specificity. The assay was immunoSEQ multiplex PCR, and TCRdb's table has in-frame clones only and misses some. Of approximately 44,000 clones in the sample, 60% to 85% are singletons; the top ten hold 9% to 15%. The time point here: week 35, safety follow-up. Topical imiquimod was applied with each vaccine dose, which held 300 ug of mutant IDH1 20-mer peptide. Material: PBMCs, obtained from a glioma patient whose treatment included an IDH1 peptide vaccine. All receptors derive from a man aged 35 to 55 with glioma.

The chain recombines TRBV7-9 with TRBJ1-5, with D unresolved. Germline-derived CDR1 and CDR2 are SEHNR and FQNEAQ (reference sequence). The CDR3 loop spans 15 amino acids. Deletions cut 1 base from V and 1 base from J, with 8 bases between. The CDR3 DNA reads as TGTGCCAGCAGCTTAGGCCAGGCCAGCAATCAGCCCCAGCATTTT. It specifies CASSLGQASNQPQHF.

The rearrangement joins TRBV19 to TRBJ2-2, with 7 bases that match TRBD1. After removal of 9 bases from V and 4 bases from J, the junction contained 8 bases not matched to a gene. CDR3 size: 14 residues. Germline loops: CDR1 LNHDA, CDR2 SQIVND (reference sequence). The CDR3: CASQNRGPTGELFF. In nucleotides, the CDR3 is TGTGCCAGCCAAAACAGGGGTCCCACCGGGGAGCTGTTTTTT.

V gene TRBV6-1 combines with J gene TRBJ2-7, with 11 bases aligning to TRBD2. Germline lookup yields CDR1 MNHNS and CDR2 SASEGT. This CDR3 comprises 14 residues. V lost 4 bases and J lost 6; bases outside the gene matches: 5. The CDR3 nucleotides are TGTGCCAGCAGTGTTAGCGGGAGGGATGTCGAGCAGTACGTC. Amino acid sequence: CASSVSGRDVEQYV.

As DNA, the CDR3 is TGTGCCAGCAGCCTGAAGGGGCTTGGGGAGCTGTTTTTT. Translating it yields CASSLKGLGELFF. The J gene is TRBJ2-2, the V gene TRBV6-1; possibly TRBD1 for D (5 bases). CDR1 is MNHNS and CDR2 is SASEGT in the germline V gene. Trimming took off 6 bases at V and 8 bases at J, with 13 bases between the two ends. This CDR3 comprises 13 residues.

This sequence joins TRBV7-9 and TRBJ2-5, with a tentative D call TRBD2 (6 bases). The germline gives CDR1 SEHNR, CDR2 FQNEAQ (reference sequence). Trimming cost V 5 bases and J 4 bases, with 11 bases left between them. This CDR3 has 13 residues. CDR3 in DNA: TGTGCCAGCAGCCCTAGCGTGGGAGAGACCCAGTACTTC. Protein sequence: CASSPSVGETQYF. Full variable domain (remainder filled in from reference TRBV7-9 and TRBJ2-5): DTGVSQNPRHKITKRGQNVTFRCDPISEHNRLYWYRQTLGQGPEFLTYFQNEAQLEKSRLLSDRFSAERPKGSFSTLEIQRTEQGDSAMYLCASSPSVGETQYFGPGTRLLVL.

The sample holds one count of this clone. V and J are TRBV5-8 and TRBJ2-3; 7 bases match TRBD2. Germline-derived CDR1 and CDR2 are SGHTS and YDEGEE. V trimming: 4 bases; J trimming: 2 bases; junction bases outside the gene matches: 10. The CDR3 is 16 amino acids. CDR3: CASSTVGLAATDTQYF. The CDR3, as DNA: TGTGCCAGCAGCACGGTGGGGCTAGCGGCCACAGATACGCAGTATTTT.

The chain couples TRBV10-3 to TRBJ1-3; 7 nucleotides agree with TRBD1. The ends lost 6 bases at V and 6 bases at J; junction bases unmatched: 17. The germline gives CDR1 ENHRY, CDR2 SYGVKD. This CDR3 has 17 amino acids. CDR3 coding DNA: TGTGCCATCAGGGCCCTTAGGACAGGTCGGAACGCAAACACCATATATTTT. This codes for CAIRALRTGRNANTIYF.

This sequence joins TRBV11-3 and TRBJ2-3, with a tentative D call TRBD2 (7 bases). CDR1 and CDR2 (germline): SGHNT, YENEEA. This CDR3 has 15 amino acids. Between the trimmed V and J ends, which lost 3 bases and 0 bases, there was a span of 10 bases. The CDR3 DNA sequence: TGTGCCAGCAGCTTGGGGGGGGCTAGCACAGATACGCAGTATTTT. As protein: CASSLGGASTDTQYF.

The V gene is TRBV7-2, the J gene TRBJ2-3; 9 bases are a match to TRBD2. The CDR3 consists of 14 residues. V dropped 5 bases and J dropped 4; count of bases not matched to a gene: 4. The germline V gene encodes CDR1 SGHTA and CDR2 FQGNSA. The chain's CDR3 is CASSPRTSADTQYF. The CDR3 bases are TGTGCCAGCAGCCCCCGGACTAGCGCAGATACGCAGTATTTT. The whole variable domain, filled in from reference TRBV7-2 and TRBJ2-3, reads GAGVSQSPSNKVTEKGKDVELRCDPISGHTALYWYRQSLGQGLEFLIYFQGNSAPDKSGLPSDRFSAERTGGSVSTLTIQRTQQEDSAVYLCASSPRTSADTQYFGPGTRLTVL.

To note about this clone: Other nucleotide sequences in the sample specify the same CDR3. V is TRBV7-9 and J is TRBJ2-5; 10 nucleotides agree with TRBD1. Germline V lookup: CDR1 SEHNR, CDR2 FQNEAQ (reference sequence). The ends lost 5 bases at V and 5 bases at J; junction bases unmatched: 11. This CDR3 contains 16 residues. For the CDR3, the DNA is TGTGCCAGCAGCGGTACCTGGGACAGGGGTAAGGAGACCCAGTACTTC. This gives the protein CASSGTWDRGKETQYF.

This clone was counted a single time. CDR3 in DNA: TGTGCCAGTAGTATTTTTCAGCGGGAGGGCCGCACAGATACGCAGTATTTT. It codes for CASSIFQREGRTDTQYF. The V call is TRBV19, the J call TRBJ2-3, with 10 bases aligning to TRBD2. V dropped 3 bases and J dropped 1; count of bases not matched to a gene: 7. The CDR3 loop spans 17 amino acids. Germline-derived CDR1 and CDR2 are LNHDA and SQIVND (reference sequence).

This clone was found once. The rearrangement uses TRBV4-3 and TRBJ2-3, with TRBD2 matching 8 bases. The germline V gene encodes CDR1 LGHNA and CDR2 YSLEER. Trimming took 3 bases from V and 4 from J; bases not matched to a gene: 9. The CDR3 runs 16 residues. CDR3 residues: CASSHGGLGDPDTQYF. In DNA form, the CDR3 reads TGCGCCAGCAGCCACGGGGGACTAGGAGACCCAGATACGCAGTATTTT.